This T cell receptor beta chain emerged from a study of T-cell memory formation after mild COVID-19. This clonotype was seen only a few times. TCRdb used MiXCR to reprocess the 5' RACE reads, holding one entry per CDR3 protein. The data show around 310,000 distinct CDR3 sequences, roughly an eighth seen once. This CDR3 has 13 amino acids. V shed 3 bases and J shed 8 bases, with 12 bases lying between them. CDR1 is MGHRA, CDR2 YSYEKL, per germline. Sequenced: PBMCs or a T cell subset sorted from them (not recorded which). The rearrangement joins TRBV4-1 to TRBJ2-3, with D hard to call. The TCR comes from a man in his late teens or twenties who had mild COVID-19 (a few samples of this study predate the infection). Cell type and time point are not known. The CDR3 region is CASSHPGFLTQYF. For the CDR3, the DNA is TGCGCCAGCAGCCATCCAGGTTTTCTTACGCAGTATTTT.